The rows below give T cell receptor beta chains drawn from one sample of a study of blood T cell repertoires in COVID-19. Only in-frame clones appear in the TCRdb table, and some are missing; sequencing was by immunoSEQ multiplex PCR. The data show approximately 260,000 clones, more than 75% seen once. Sequencing used PBMCs or T cells enriched from blood (not recorded which). The receptors shown here come from a woman between 50 and 59 years old who had been exposed to COVID-19. The CDR3 runs from the conserved cysteine through the conserved F or W. Each record gives: J gene, clone size, D gene, V gene, CDR3 DNA, CDR3 protein. A D gene is named only where the DNA matches it firmly. Only part of the rows carry a size: once, few, many, or a class if the clone is expanded.

>TRBJ2-3|-|-|TRBV5-1
TGCGCCAGCAGCCCACAGGGTTGGACAGATACGCAGTATTTT
CASSPQGWTDTQYF
>TRBJ1-1|-|-|TRBV6-5
TGTGCCAGCAAGGGGGAACAGGTGAACACTGAAGCTTTCTTT
CASKGEQVNTEAFF
>TRBJ1-1|few|-|TRBV27
TGTGCCAGCAGTTTACGGGGATCTGATACTGAAGCTTTCTTT
CASSLRGSDTEAFF
>TRBJ1-2|-|TRBD1|TRBV5-1
TGCGCCAGCAGCGTGGGACAGAGAACCTATGGCTACACCTTC
CASSVGQRTYGYTF
>TRBJ2-2|-|TRBD1|TRBV5-4
TGTGCCAGCAGCCTCAGAACCGGGACAGGGGGTACCGGGGAGCTGTTTTTT
CASSLRTGTGGTGELFF
>TRBJ2-7|-|-|TRBV13
TGTGCCAGCAGCTCGCGCGGACTGTTGAGCTCCTACGAGCAGTACTTC
CASSSRGLLSSYEQYF
>TRBJ1-5|-|-|TRBV5-8
TGTGCCAGCAGCCCGAGCCGTCAGCCCCAGCATTTT
CASSPSRQPQHF
>TRBJ1-1|-|-|TRBV5-8
TGTGCCAGCAGCAAAAGGGGTTACGCTGAAGCTTTCTTT
CASSKRGYAEAFF
>TRBJ2-2|-|TRBD2|TRBV5-6
TGTGCCAGCAGCTTGGTTGCTAGCGGGGGAGAGCTGTTTTTT
CASSLVASGGELFF
>TRBJ1-2|once|-|TRBV30
TGTGCCTGGAGACAGCCCGACAGATTCTATGGCTACACCTTC
CAWRQPDRFYGYTF
>TRBJ1-2|-|-|TRBV6-2/TRBV6-3
TGTGCCAGCAGTTACTCGGCAGGGCAGGGCTACACCTTC
CASSYSAGQGYTF